This T cell receptor (beta chain) was documented in a study of cytomegalovirus exposure and HLA in healthy donors. In the PCR, 60 Vbeta and 13 Jbeta primers were used. Libraries were prepared by immunoSEQ multiplex PCR; TCRdb keeps only in-frame clonotypes and omits some of them. Of fewer than 200,000 clones in the sample, 77% were seen once. Germline CDR1 and CDR2: SGHVS and FNYEAQ. The CDR3 is 15 amino acids. The trim removed 5 bases at V and 0 bases at J, leaving 4 bases unmatched. Sequenced sample: PBMCs. The source of this sequence is a woman in her forties in good health and CMV-seropositive. V usage is TRBV7-6 and J usage is TRBJ2-3; 8 bases fit TRBD2. The CDR3 nucleotides are TGTGCCAGCAGCCTTAGCGGGGTTAGCACAGATACGCAGTATTTT. Its translation: CASSLSGVSTDTQYF. Using reference TRBV7-6 and TRBJ2-3 for the parts outside the CDR3, the full variable domain is GAGVSQSPRYKVTKRGQDVALRCDPISGHVSLYWYRQALGQGPEFLTYFNYEAQQDKSGLPNDRFSAERPEGSISTLTIQRTEQRDSAMYRCASSLSGVSTDTQYFGPGTRLTVL.